The 6 T cell receptor beta chains in this list originate from one sample, sequenced in a study of spatial heterogeneity in lung cancer. Time point noted: blood at routine non-recurrence follow-up after resection. Whole RNA was taken from tumor, nontumor lung or frozen PBMC; it was then sequenced unsorted. TCRdb redid the calling of the 5' RACE reads with MiXCR, one entry per CDR3 protein. The table lists roughly 120,000 distinct CDR3 sequences, about 12% of them singletons. The source material was PBMCs, sampled at follow-up. The receptors come from a male donor with early-stage non-small cell lung cancer.

This chain links TRBV12-3 or TRBV12-4 with TRBJ2-6; 9 bases align to TRBD1. The CDR3 is 17 residues long. V gave up 5 bases and J gave up 1 base; unmatched junction bases: 6. CDR3 DNA sequence: TGTGCCAGCAGTCTTGGGGACAGGGTTTCTGGGGCCAACGTCCTGACTTTC. Its protein is CASSLGDRVSGANVLTF.

The chain is built from TRBV12-3 or TRBV12-4 and TRBJ1-2, with TRBD1 matching 7 bases. Germline trimming cut 3 bases from V and 4 bases from J; bases unmatched to any gene: 2. The CDR3 contains 13 residues. DNA for the CDR3: TGTGCCAGCAGTTTGGGACAGATCTATGGCTACACCTTC. Translation gives CASSLGQIYGYTF.

The chain has TRBV24-1 and TRBJ1-2, with 8 positions matching TRBD1. Trimming took 3 bases from V and 8 from J; bases not matched to a gene: 10. Germline lookup yields CDR1 KGHDR and CDR2 SFDVKD. CDR3 length: 15 amino acids. The DNA for the CDR3 is TGTGCCACCAGTGATACCGGACAGGGAAGGAAGGGCTACACCTTC. This translates into CATSDTGQGRKGYTF.

This clonotype has a handful of counts. This CDR3 is CASSSGQSSYEQYF. CDR3 nucleotides: TGTGCCAGCAGTTCGGGACAAAGCTCCTACGAGCAGTACTTC. The genes are TRBV6-5 and TRBJ2-7, with D maybe TRBD1 (6 bases). V was clipped by 4 bases and J by 0 bases, with 10 bases between them. CDR1 is MNHEY, CDR2 SVGAGI, per germline. CDR3 length: 14 residues.

The chain employs TRBV11-1 and TRBJ1-6; the D gene is possibly TRBD1 (5 bases). V was cut by 4 bases and J by 6 bases, with 16 bases left in between. Germline assignment: CDR1 SGHAT and CDR2 FQDESV (reference sequence). The CDR3 runs 16 residues. As DNA, the CDR3 is TGTGCCAGCAGCTCGAACAGGCCCCGGGGTAATTCACCCCTCCACTTT. Its protein is CASSSNRPRGNSPLHF.

This clonotype was counted only a few times. V usage is TRBV6-6 and J usage is TRBJ2-5, with TRBD1 identical over 7 bases. Germline lookup yields CDR1 MNHNY and CDR2 SVGAGI (reference sequence). V lost 3 bases, J lost 2 bases, and 3 bases stayed unmatched. CDR3 length equals 14 residues. For the CDR3, the DNA is TGTGCCAGCAGTTATTGGGACAGTCAAGAGACCCAGTACTTC. This sequence encodes CASSYWDSQETQYF.